This is a list of T cell receptor beta chains from one sample in a study of blood T cell repertoires in COVID-19. Using immunoSEQ multiplex PCR, the repertoire was profiled, and TCRdb retains in-frame clones only, with some absent. This sample has around 430,000 clones, with around 87% found just once. Sequencing was performed on PBMCs or T cells enriched from blood (not recorded which). These receptors all come from a woman between 45 and 65 years old who had recovered from COVID-19. Each CDR3 is given without its conserved first and last residue.

TRBJ1-6	TRBV28	ASSSPQGNLH
TRBJ1-3	TRBV4-1	ASSQGADRVVGNTIY
TRBJ2-7	TRBV7-8	ASSLLAGGYEQY
TRBJ1-2	TRBV7-9	ASTARLGGGYT
TRBJ2-2	TRBV7-9	ASSENYGRGAGELF
TRBJ2-7	TRBV6-5	ASSLDRVYEQY
TRBJ2-5	TRBV5-5	ASSSIGETQY
TRBJ2-7	TRBV6-5	ASSYGDRVYEQY
TRBJ1-1	TRBV3-1/TRBV3-2	ASSQRTGGTEAF
TRBJ1-1	TRBV9	ASSPRWGGTEAF
TRBJ1-3	TRBV5-1	ASSRKTGGDLLSGNTIY
TRBJ1-1	TRBV5-1	ASSPDRGGTEAF
TRBJ1-4	TRBV7-9	ASSFGTSDEKLF
TRBJ2-2	TRBV21-1	ASRWDRVTGELF
TRBJ2-7	TRBV30	AWSGTGGAEQY
TRBJ1-1	TRBV6-5	ASRRDTEAF
TRBJ2-7	TRBV6-2/TRBV6-3	ASSYLSSYEQY
TRBJ2-7	TRBV7-2	ASSLSGPPWEQY
TRBJ1-5	TRBV19	ASSIVGQNQPQH
TRBJ2-1	TRBV6-5	ASRSGWDNEQF
TRBJ1-5	TRBV10-3	AISERGWTGQPQH
TRBJ1-1	TRBV7-2	ASSFGGQITEAF
TRBJ1-2	TRBV6-5	ASSLRDRENYGYT
TRBJ2-1	TRBV12-3/TRBV12-4	ASSKTGTEPF
TRBJ1-2	TRBV7-2	ASSPGQLRYGYT
TRBJ1-1	TRBV10-3	AISEIGTEAF
TRBJ2-3	TRBV7-2	ASSSGTRDTQY
TRBJ1-5	TRBV24-1	ATSDLDGQPQH
TRBJ1-2	TRBV20-1	SADDRAGYT
TRBJ1-2	TRBV7-3	ASSQGGGYGYT
TRBJ1-3	TRBV4-1	ASSRDRVGSGNTIY
TRBJ1-2	TRBV3-1/TRBV3-2	ASSQVYGGYT
TRBJ2-7	TRBV6-5	ASSYLGLAGDEQY
TRBJ1-1	TRBV11-3	ASSPTKHRDRKYTEAF
TRBJ2-1	TRBV7-2	ASSLRGQGSYNEQF
TRBJ2-7	TRBV5-5	ASRPGTSAYEQY
TRBJ1-6	TRBV9	ASSVEPEDSGSPLH
TRBJ1-1	TRBV14	ASSQYMNTEAF
TRBJ1-2	TRBV7-9	ASSFEPNYGYT
TRBJ2-6	TRBV5-4	ASSLRGTSGANVLT
TRBJ2-2	TRBV13	ASSSRATGNTGELF
TRBJ1-1	TRBV7-9	ASSESWANTEAF
TRBJ1-1	TRBV21-1	ASSKYAGGEAF
TRBJ1-6	TRBV2	ASSDRDSYNSPLH
TRBJ1-1	TRBV28	ASSYTENTEAF
TRBJ1-2	TRBV2	ASGTGPYGYT
TRBJ1-6	TRBV6-2/TRBV6-3	ASSYGRGTYNSPLH
TRBJ1-1	TRBV5-5	ASSWGQEIPAF
TRBJ1-5	TRBV2	ASSQGQTNQPQH
TRBJ1-6	TRBV2	ASSETVRGLSPLH
TRBJ2-2	TRBV7-3	ASSYRTGRNTGELF
TRBJ1-1	TRBV28	ASTVGANTEAF
TRBJ2-3	TRBV19	ASSATSGISTDTQY
TRBJ2-7	TRBV4-1	ASSQELATSGITYEQY
TRBJ2-7	TRBV19	ASSNQGAYEQY
TRBJ1-1	TRBV4-1	ASSQETGNTEAF
TRBJ1-2	TRBV7-2	ASSSGTGDYGYT
TRBJ2-3	TRBV4-3	ASAERGMTDTQY
TRBJ1-1	TRBV5-1	ASSLGSGVLNTEAF
TRBJ1-3	TRBV27	ASSPQALVSGNTIY